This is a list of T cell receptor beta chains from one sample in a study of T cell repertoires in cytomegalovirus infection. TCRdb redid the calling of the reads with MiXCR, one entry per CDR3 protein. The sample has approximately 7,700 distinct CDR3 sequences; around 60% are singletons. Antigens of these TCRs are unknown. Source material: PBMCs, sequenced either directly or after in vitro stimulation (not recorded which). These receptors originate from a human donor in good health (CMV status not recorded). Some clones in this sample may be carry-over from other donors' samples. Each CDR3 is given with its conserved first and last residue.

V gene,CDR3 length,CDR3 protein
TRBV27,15,CASRQIRGIGNEQYF
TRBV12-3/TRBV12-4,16,CSSSLRVSKHFTEDFF
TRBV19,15,CASSAPDGSNYGYTF
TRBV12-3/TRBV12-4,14,CASSFGGSFQPQHF
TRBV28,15,CASTKLARGWETQYF
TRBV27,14,CASSLGTGVYEQYF
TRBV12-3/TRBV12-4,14,CASSLAEGAYEQYF
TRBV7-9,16,CASSLRGESAYNDQFF
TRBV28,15,CASSLGTLGAGELFF
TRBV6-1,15,CASSEEAGGVQPQHF
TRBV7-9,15,CAISYRDIGFYEQYF
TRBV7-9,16,CASRLIGVSSYNEKFF
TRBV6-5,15,CATGLRQGTNLPPHF
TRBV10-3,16,CAISELAQSSYNEQFF